One and the same sample provided the 12 T cell receptor beta chains below, sequenced in a study of cytomegalovirus exposure and HLA in healthy donors (dated by TCRdb to 2015 to 2018). Receptors were amplified or captured by the immunoSEQ multiplex PCR assay. The multiplex PCR relied on a mix of 60 forward primers for TCR Vbeta segments and 13 reverse primers for TCR Jbeta segments. TCRdb re-hosts the immuneACCESS table, in-frame sequences only. Its copies lack some clones; in the studies checked, an unresolved V gene accounts for under half of them, and the cause for the rest is not known. This sample comprises 150,000 or so clones, around 82% of them detected only once. Around 1.5% of the sample is in the top ten clones. Sequenced input: PBMCs. Receptors originate from a male donor in good health and CMV-seronegative.

This clone has only a few counts. The chain recombines TRBV28 with TRBJ2-5; TRBD2 agrees at 8 bases. Germline V gene data show CDR1 as MDHEN and CDR2 as SYDVKM. This CDR3 is 16 amino acids long. V gave up 6 bases and J gave up 0 bases; unmatched junction bases: 9. The CDR3 nucleotides read TGTGCCAGCAGCCTGGGGGCTAGCGGGTACCAAGAGACCCAGTACTTC. As protein: CASSLGASGYQETQYF.

V usage is TRBV19 and J usage is TRBJ1-4; D is possibly TRBD1 (5 bases). The germline V and J ends were trimmed by 3 bases and 5 bases, with 13 bases remaining between them. Germline V lookup: CDR1 LNHDA, CDR2 SQIVND (reference sequence). The CDR3 loop spans 15 amino acids. CDR3 in amino acids: CASSIGGTYNEKLFF. Here the CDR3 DNA reads TGTGCCAGTAGTATCGGAGGGACCTACAATGAAAAACTGTTTTTT.

The chain couples TRBV4-2 to TRBJ2-5, with D hard to call. Germline V gives CDR1 LGHNA, CDR2 YNFKEQ. V dropped 0 bases and J dropped 7 bases, with 6 bases sitting between them. The CDR3 consists of 12 residues. CDR3 sequence: CASSQDEVTQYF. CDR3 nucleotide sequence: TGTGCCAGCAGCCAAGACGAGGTGACCCAGTACTTC.

This clone was seen only a few times. The chain carries TRBV29-1 and TRBJ1-1, with 8 bases that match TRBD1. The junction had 6 bases not matched to a gene; V was cut back by 6 bases and J by 3 bases. Germline V gene data show CDR1 as SQVTM and CDR2 as ANQGSEA. The CDR3 is 13 residues long. The CDR3 region has the DNA TGCAGCGTCCGGACAGGGCTGGACACTGAAGCTTTCTTT. Its translation is CSVRTGLDTEAFF. The variable domain in full, completed from reference TRBV29-1 and TRBJ1-1, reads SAVISQKPSRDICQRGTSLTIQCQVDSQVTMMFWYRQQPGQSLTLIATANQGSEATYESGFVIDKFPISRPNLTFSTLTVSNMSPEDSSIYLCSVRTGLDTEAFFGQGTRLTVV.

The J gene is TRBJ2-6, the V gene TRBV28; 7 bases match TRBD1. This CDR3 spans 15 amino acids. V gave up 8 bases and J gave up 3 bases; unmatched junction bases: 7. CDR1 is MDHEN and CDR2 is SYDVKM in the germline V gene. This CDR3 reads CASGTGVGGANVLTF. The DNA for the CDR3 is TGTGCCAGCGGCACAGGGGTGGGTGGGGCCAACGTCCTGACTTTC.

On this clone itself: Lacking the conserved final phenylalanine or tryptophan, this CDR3 likely reflects a read error. The chain carries TRBV5-4 and TRBJ2-7; 7 positions match TRBD1. Germline assignment: CDR1 SGHNT and CDR2 YYREEE (reference sequence). CDR3 length: 15 amino acids. V was pared by 6 bases and J by 2 bases, with 11 bases of the junction left unmatched. The CDR3 loop is CASTRDSRLPYEQYL. In DNA, the CDR3 is TGTGCCAGCACAAGGGACAGCCGTTTGCCCTACGAGCAGTACCTC.

The J gene is TRBJ2-1, the V gene TRBV10-1; unclear D gene. Germline V gene data show CDR1 as WNHNN and CDR2 as SYGVQD (reference sequence). V lost 5 bases to trimming and J lost 1 base, with 15 bases between them. There are 16 residues in the CDR3. The CDR3 region is CASSINSARSYNEQFF. CDR3 DNA sequence: TGCGCCAGCAGTATAAACTCCGCCAGGTCCTACAATGAGCAGTTCTTC.

The chain joins TRBV5-6 to TRBJ2-7; weak D call: TRBD1 (5 bases). The V gene's germline CDR1 is SGHDT and CDR2 YYEEEE. This CDR3 is built from 14 residues. Trimming took off 4 bases at V and 0 bases at J, with 11 bases between the two ends. CDR3 sequence reads: CASSRRQFSYEQYF. In nucleotides, the CDR3 is TGTGCCAGCAGCCGGAGACAGTTCTCCTACGAGCAGTACTTC.

This sequence joins TRBV7-9 and TRBJ2-5; possibly TRBD1 for D (6 bases). CDR1 SEHNR and CDR2 FQNEAQ come from the germline V gene (reference sequence). CDR3 length: 14 residues. Trimming removed 5 bases at V and 0 bases at J, with 10 bases between. The CDR3 loop reads CASSVRTDQETQYF. CDR3 DNA sequence: TGTGCCAGCAGCGTACGGACAGACCAAGAGACCCAGTACTTC.

This sequence joins TRBV4-2 and TRBJ2-7, with 13 positions matching TRBD2. CDR3 size: 19 residues. CDR1 and CDR2 (germline): LGHNA, YNFKEQ. Unmatched junction bases numbered 9, after V lost 1 base and J lost 0 bases. The CDR3 spells CASSQASTSGGLSSYEQYF. Written as DNA, the CDR3 is TGTGCCAGCAGCCAAGCTTCGACTAGCGGGGGGCTTAGCTCCTACGAGCAGTACTTC.

This clone was recorded a few times. The chain employs TRBV5-4 and TRBJ2-3; D gene uncertain. From germline, CDR1 is SGHNT and CDR2 YYREEE (reference sequence). V was clipped by 0 bases and J by 10 bases, with 15 bases between them. The CDR3 is made up of 14 amino acids. DNA of the CDR3: TGTGCCAGCAGCTTGGCTGACACTTCTTCTGCGCAGTATTTT. This codes for CASSLADTSSAQYF.

The gene calls are TRBV5-1 and TRBJ1-2; 7 nucleotides agree with TRBD1. There are 16 residues in the CDR3. Germline trimming cut 1 base from V and 2 bases from J; bases unmatched to any gene: 8. Germline CDR1 and CDR2: SGHRS and YFSETQ. CDR3 in amino acids: CASSLLTGAGNYGYTF. CDR3 DNA: TGCGCCAGCAGCTTGTTAACAGGGGCCGGGAACTATGGCTACACCTTC.